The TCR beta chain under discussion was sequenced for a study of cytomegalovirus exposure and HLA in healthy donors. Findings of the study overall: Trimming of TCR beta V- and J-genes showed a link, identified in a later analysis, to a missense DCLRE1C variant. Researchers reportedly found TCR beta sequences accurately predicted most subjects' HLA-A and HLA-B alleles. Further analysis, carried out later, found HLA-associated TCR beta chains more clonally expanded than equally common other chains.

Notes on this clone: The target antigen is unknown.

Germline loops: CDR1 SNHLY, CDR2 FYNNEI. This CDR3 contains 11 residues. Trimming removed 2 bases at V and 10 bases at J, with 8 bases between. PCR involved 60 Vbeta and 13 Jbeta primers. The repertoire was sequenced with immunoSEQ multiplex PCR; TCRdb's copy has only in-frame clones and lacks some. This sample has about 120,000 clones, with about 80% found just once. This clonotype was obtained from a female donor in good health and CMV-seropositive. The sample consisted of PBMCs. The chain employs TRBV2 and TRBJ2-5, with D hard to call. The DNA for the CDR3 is TGTGCCAGCAGTGAATCGAGTAGCCAGTACTTC. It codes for CASSESSSQYF.